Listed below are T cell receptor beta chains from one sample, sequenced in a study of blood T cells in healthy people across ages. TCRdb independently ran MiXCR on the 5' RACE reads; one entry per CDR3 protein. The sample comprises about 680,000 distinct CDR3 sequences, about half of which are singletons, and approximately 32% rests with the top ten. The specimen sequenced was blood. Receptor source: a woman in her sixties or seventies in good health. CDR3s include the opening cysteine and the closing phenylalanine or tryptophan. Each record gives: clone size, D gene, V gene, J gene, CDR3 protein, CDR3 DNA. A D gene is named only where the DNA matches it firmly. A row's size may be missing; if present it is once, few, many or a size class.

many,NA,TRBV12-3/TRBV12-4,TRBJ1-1,CASSFKGVGTEAFF,TGTGCCAGCAGTTTCAAGGGGGTTGGCACTGAAGCTTTCTTT
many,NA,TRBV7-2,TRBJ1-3,CASSLSWGTGNTIYF,TGTGCCAGCAGCTTGAGTTGGGGAACTGGAAACACCATATATTTT
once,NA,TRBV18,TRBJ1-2,CASSPERRGGYTF,TGTGCCAGCTCACCGGAGCGGCGGGGAGGCTACACCTTC
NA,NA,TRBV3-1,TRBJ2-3,CASSQDLQPTDTQYF,TGTGCCAGCAGCCAAGATCTACAGCCCACAGATACGCAGTATTTT
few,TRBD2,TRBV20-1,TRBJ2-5,CSARSGRAGETQYF,TGCAGTGCTAGGAGCGGGAGGGCGGGAGAGACCCAGTACTTC
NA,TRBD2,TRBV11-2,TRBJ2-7,CASSLARTSNDNEQYF,TGTGCCAGCAGCTTAGCTCGGACTAGTAACGACAATGAGCAGTACTTC
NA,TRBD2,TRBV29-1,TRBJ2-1,CSGGTSGYNEQFF,TGCAGCGGAGGGACTAGCGGATACAATGAACAGTTCTTC
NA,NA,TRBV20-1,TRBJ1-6,CSATWSNSPLHF,TGCAGTGCTACTTGGTCGAATTCACCCCTCCACTTT
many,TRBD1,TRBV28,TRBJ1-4,CASRLLGGSTNEKLFF,TGTGCCAGCAGACTTTTAGGGGGCTCAACTAATGAAAAACTGTTTTTT
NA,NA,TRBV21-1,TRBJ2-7,CTSSNAPYEQYF,TGTACCAGCAGCAATGCGCCTTACGAGCAGTACTTC
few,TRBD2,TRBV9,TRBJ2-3,CASSTTAGGPKDTQYF,TGTGCCAGCAGCACCACAGCGGGAGGGCCGAAGGATACGCAGTATTTT
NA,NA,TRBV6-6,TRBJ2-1,CASSLTGRAHLINEQFF,TGTGCCAGCAGCCTGACCGGACGGGCCCACCTGATCAATGAGCAGTTCTTC
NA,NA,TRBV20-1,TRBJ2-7,CSARDNLGGGSYEQYF,TGCAGTGCTAGAGATAACCTGGGAGGGGGGTCCTACGAGCAGTACTTC
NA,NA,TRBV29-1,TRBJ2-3,CSSIQGTDTQYF,TGCAGCTCGATACAGGGCACAGATACGCAGTATTTT
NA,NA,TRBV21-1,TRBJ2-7,CASSRSGTKYNEQYF,TGTGCCAGCAGCAGATCCGGGACTAAATACAATGAGCAGTACTTC
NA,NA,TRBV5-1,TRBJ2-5,CASSLGVEETQYF,TGTGCCAGCAGCTTAGGTGTGGAAGAGACCCAGTACTTC
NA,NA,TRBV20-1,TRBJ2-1,CSAREWGSYNEQFF,TGCAGTGCTAGAGAGTGGGGTTCCTACAATGAGCAGTTCTTC
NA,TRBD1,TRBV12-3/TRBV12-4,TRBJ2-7,CASSTQGSYNEQYF,TGTGCCAGCAGTACACAGGGGTCCTACAATGAGCAGTACTTC
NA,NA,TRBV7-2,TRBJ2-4,CASSLDRLNIQYF,TGTGCCAGCAGCTTGGACAGATTGAACATTCAGTACTTC
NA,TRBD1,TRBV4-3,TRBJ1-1,CASSQEGGGRGISEAFF,TGCGCCAGCAGCCAAGAGGGAGGGGGCAGGGGGATTTCTGAAGCTTTCTTT
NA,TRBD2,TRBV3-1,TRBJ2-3,CASSHVTSGNADTQYF,TGTGCCAGCAGCCACGTTACTAGCGGGAACGCAGATACGCAGTATTTT
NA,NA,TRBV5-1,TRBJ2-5,CASSSGGRLQETQYF,TGCGCCAGCAGTTCAGGAGGGCGGTTACAAGAGACCCAGTACTTC
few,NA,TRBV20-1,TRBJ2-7,CSARVSSSYEQYF,TGCAGTGCTAGAGTGAGCAGCTCCTACGAGCAGTACTTC
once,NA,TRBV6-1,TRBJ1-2,CASSESGGDYTF,TGTGCCAGCAGTGAATCGGGGGGGGACTACACCTTC
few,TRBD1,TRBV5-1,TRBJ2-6,CASSGGQGISGANVLTF,TGCGCCAGCAGCGGGGGACAGGGGATCTCTGGGGCCAACGTCCTGACTTTC
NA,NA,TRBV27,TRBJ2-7,CASSPKNPSYEQYF,TGTGCCAGCAGTCCTAAGAATCCCTCCTACGAGCAGTACTTC
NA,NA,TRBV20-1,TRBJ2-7,CSASRNTYEQYF,TGCAGTGCTAGCAGGAACACCTACGAGCAGTACTTC
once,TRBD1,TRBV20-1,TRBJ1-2,CSARGTGGTNYGYTF,TGCAGTGCTAGAGGGACAGGGGGCACTAACTATGGCTACACCTTC
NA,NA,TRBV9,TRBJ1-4,CASSRTGLDEKLFF,TGTGCCAGCAGCAGAACAGGGCTTGATGAAAAACTGTTTTTT